The present T cell receptor beta chain was sequenced within a study of blood T cell repertoires in COVID-19. As for the study in general: Samples taken during acute and convalescent COVID-19 were collected in the United States, Italy and Spain.

As originally analysed: How many nucleated cells were present was estimated from reference gene primer amplification. TCRdb's copy holds only in-frame clones and misses some; the assay was immunoSEQ multiplex PCR. V, J and clone size are taken as reported in that table, and D and trimming were inferred from the DNA itself. Found here are 250,000 to 350,000 clones, approximately 90% of them singletons; the top ten hold roughly 2.3%. The clonotype originates from a man between 18 and 35 years old with active or convalescent COVID-19. Sequencing was carried out using peripheral blood.

This CDR3 reads CSASGLDEQYF. The CDR3 bases are TGCAGTGCTAGTGGGCTCGACGAGCAGTACTTC. The V and J genes are TRBV20-1 and TRBJ2-7; no clear D. Trimming pared 3 bases from V and 5 bases from J, leaving 8 bases between. The CDR3 length is 11 residues. The germline V gene encodes CDR1 DFQATT and CDR2 SNEGSKA (reference sequence).